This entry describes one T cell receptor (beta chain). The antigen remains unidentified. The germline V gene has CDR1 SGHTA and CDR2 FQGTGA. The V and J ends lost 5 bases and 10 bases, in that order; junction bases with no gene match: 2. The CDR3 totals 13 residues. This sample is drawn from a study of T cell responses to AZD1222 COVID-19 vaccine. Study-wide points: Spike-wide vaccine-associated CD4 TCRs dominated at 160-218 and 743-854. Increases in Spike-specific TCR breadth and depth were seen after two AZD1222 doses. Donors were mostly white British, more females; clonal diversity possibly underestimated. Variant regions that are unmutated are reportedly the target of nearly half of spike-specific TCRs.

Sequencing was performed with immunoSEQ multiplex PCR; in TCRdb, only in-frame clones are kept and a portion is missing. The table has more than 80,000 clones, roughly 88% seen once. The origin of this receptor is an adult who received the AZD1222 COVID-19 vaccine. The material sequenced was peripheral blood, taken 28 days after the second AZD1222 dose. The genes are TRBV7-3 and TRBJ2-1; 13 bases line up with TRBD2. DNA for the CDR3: TGTGCCAGCAGCCCGGGACTAGCGGGAGAGCAGTTCTTC. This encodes CASSPGLAGEQFF. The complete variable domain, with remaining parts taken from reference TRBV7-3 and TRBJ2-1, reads GAGVSQTPSNKVTEKGKYVELRCDPISGHTALYWYRQSLGQGPEFLIYFQGTGAADDSGLPNDRFFAVRPEGSVSTLKIQRTERGDSAVYLCASSPGLAGEQFFGPGTRLTVL.